This TCR beta chain was recovered during a study of immune evolution from preneoplasia to lung adenocarcinoma. Worth noting for this clone: The antigen remains undetermined.

Notes on the study in general: Normal lung had the highest top T cell clone frequencies. Later-stage lesions seemingly showed higher T cell density and diversity than normal lung. Compared with EGFR-mutant or double wild-type lesions, KRAS-mutant nodules were more clonal.

CDR1 and CDR2 (germline): SGHDT, YYEEEE. V shed 0 bases and J 5 bases; nucleotides not matched to a gene: 8. There are 17 residues in the CDR3. The assay was immunoSEQ multiplex PCR, and TCRdb's table has in-frame clones only and misses some. The repertoire includes 3,800 or so clones, more than 75% of them detected once, and more than 6% sits in the top ten. V and J are TRBV5-6 and TRBJ2-1, with TRBD2 matching over 10 bases. Sequenced sample: FFPE minimally invasive lung adenocarcinoma tissue. The source of this sequence is a donor older than 65 with lung adenocarcinoma. For the CDR3, the DNA is TGTGCCAGCAGCTTGGCCCTCACTAGCGGGATGGACAATGAGCAGTTCTTC. Translation: CASSLALTSGMDNEQFF.